The 8 T cell receptor beta chains presented below share a single source sample, sequenced in a study of blood T cell repertoires in COVID-19. Measured with immunoSEQ multiplex PCR; TCRdb has only the in-frame clones, and not every one. Of around 280,000 clones listed, around 88% are singletons. Sequencing was performed on PBMCs or T cells enriched from blood (not recorded which). Every receptor here comes from a woman in her forties who had recovered from COVID-19.

The gene calls are TRBV15 and TRBJ1-3, with 7 nucleotides matching TRBD1. Germline values: CDR1 LNHNV, CDR2 YYDKDF (reference sequence). The CDR3 totals 15 residues. Trimming cost V 2 bases and J 0 bases; bases outside gene matches: 1. In nucleotides, the CDR3 is TGTGCCACCAGCAGAAACAGGGGCTCTGGAAACACCATATATTTT. Translating gives CATSRNRGSGNTIYF.

This rearrangement joins TRBV28 to TRBJ2-7; 7 bases fit TRBD1. The CDR3 totals 15 residues. Germline CDR1 MDHEN, CDR2 SYDVKM. With 8 bases clipped from V and 3 bases from J, the junction kept 13 bases outside the gene matches. This chain's CDR3 is CASFARGTPNYEQYF. The CDR3 nucleotides are TGTGCCAGCTTCGCCAGGGGGACGCCGAACTACGAGCAGTACTTC.

A few counts support this clone. CDR3 region: CASSPYSLGAYEQYF. The CDR3 coding sequence is TGTGCCAGCAGCCCGTACTCCCTCGGGGCCTACGAGCAGTACTTC. The chain employs TRBV9 and TRBJ2-7; D is possibly TRBD2 (5 bases). With 4 bases removed from V and 2 bases from J, the gap between germline ends came to 16 bases. This CDR3 is built from 15 residues. Germline V gene lookup returns CDR1 SGDLS and CDR2 YYNGEE.

The chain carries TRBV28 and TRBJ2-7; 8 nucleotides align to TRBD1. From germline, CDR1 is MDHEN and CDR2 SYDVKM. Trimming removed 2 bases from V and 2 bases from J; junction bases left unmatched: 5. The CDR3 is 15 amino acids. CDR3 residues: CASSLVRDRTYEQYF. Written as DNA, the CDR3 is TGTGCCAGCAGTTTAGTCCGGGACAGGACCTACGAGCAGTACTTC.

The chain couples TRBV27 to TRBJ1-5; no firm D call. Trimming shortened V by 5 bases and J by 9 bases, and 17 bases separated the two germline ends. Germline V gene lookup returns CDR1 MNHEY and CDR2 SMNVEV (reference sequence). The CDR3 totals 14 residues. CDR3 amino acids: CASSAWTRAGPQHF. The CDR3 DNA follows: TGTGCCAGCAGTGCATGGACGCGGGCCGGGCCCCAGCATTTT.

This clone has more than one count but fewer than ten. J is TRBJ1-3 and V is TRBV13; 9 nucleotides agree with TRBD1. Unmatched junction bases numbered 4, after V lost 1 base and J lost 3 bases. The CDR3 loop spans 16 amino acids. CDR1 and CDR2 (germline): PRHDT, FYEKMQ (reference sequence). Here the CDR3 DNA reads TGTGCCAGCAGCTTAGTTCCGGACAGGGGTGGAAACACCATATATTTT. Residues: CASSLVPDRGGNTIYF.

CDR3 sequence: CASSLQMNTEAFF. The CDR3, as DNA: TGTGCCAGCAGTTTACAGATGAACACTGAAGCTTTCTTT. The V and J genes are TRBV12-3 or TRBV12-4 and TRBJ1-1; D uncertain. The CDR3 consists of 13 residues. The germline V and J ends were trimmed by 2 bases and 0 bases, with 4 bases remaining between them.

As DNA, the CDR3 is TGCGCCAGCAGCGCCGGGACAGGGAACACTGAAGCTTTCTTT. Translation gives CASSAGTGNTEAFF. The chain recombines TRBV5-1 with TRBJ1-1, with TRBD1 matching 8 bases. Trimming cost V 4 bases and J 1 base; bases outside gene matches: 3. The length of the CDR3 is 14 residues. The germline V gene has CDR1 SGHRS and CDR2 YFSETQ.